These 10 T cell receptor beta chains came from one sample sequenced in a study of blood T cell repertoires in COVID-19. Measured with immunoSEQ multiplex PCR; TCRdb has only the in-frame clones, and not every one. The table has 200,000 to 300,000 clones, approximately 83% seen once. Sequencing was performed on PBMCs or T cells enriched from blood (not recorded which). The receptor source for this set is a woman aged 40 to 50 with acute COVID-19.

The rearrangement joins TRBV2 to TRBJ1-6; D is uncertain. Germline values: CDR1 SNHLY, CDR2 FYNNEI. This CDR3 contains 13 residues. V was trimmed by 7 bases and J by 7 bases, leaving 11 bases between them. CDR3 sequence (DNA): TGTGCCAGCACCGGGGATGGAAATTCACCCCTCCACTTT. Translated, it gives CASTGDGNSPLHF. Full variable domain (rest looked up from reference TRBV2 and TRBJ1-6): EPEVTQTPSHQVTQMGQEVILRCVPISNHLYFYWYRQILGQKVEFLVSFYNNEISEKSEIFDDQFSVERPDGSNFTLKIRSTKLEDSAMYFCASTGDGNSPLHFGNGTRLTVT.

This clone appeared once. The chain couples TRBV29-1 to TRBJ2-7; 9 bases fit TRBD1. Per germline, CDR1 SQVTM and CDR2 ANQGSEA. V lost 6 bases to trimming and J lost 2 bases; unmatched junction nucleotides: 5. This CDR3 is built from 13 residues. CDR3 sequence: CSVGTGSPYEQYF. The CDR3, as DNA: TGCAGCGTCGGGACAGGGTCCCCCTACGAGCAGTACTTC.

The CDR3 region is CAISESSGQGDYEQYF. The CDR3 DNA follows: TGTGCCATCAGTGAGTCGTCAGGACAGGGGGACTACGAGCAGTACTTC. The V call is TRBV10-3, the J call TRBJ2-7; 10 bases fit TRBD1. Germline CDR1 and CDR2: ENHRY and SYGVKD. V dropped 0 bases and J dropped 3; count of bases not matched to a gene: 5. The CDR3 spans 16 residues.

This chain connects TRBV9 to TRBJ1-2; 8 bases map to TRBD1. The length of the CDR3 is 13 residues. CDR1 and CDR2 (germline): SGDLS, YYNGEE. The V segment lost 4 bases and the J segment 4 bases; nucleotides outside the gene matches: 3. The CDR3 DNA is TGTGCCAGCAGCCCGGACAGGGCCTATGGCTACACCTTC. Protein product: CASSPDRAYGYTF.

CDR3 DNA sequence: TGCGCCAGCAGCCTCCGGACAGGGGACAATCAGCCCCAGCATTTT. This sequence encodes CASSLRTGDNQPQHF. This sequence joins TRBV4-1 and TRBJ1-5; TRBD1 agrees at 9 bases. This CDR3 contains 15 residues. The germline V gene encodes CDR1 MGHRA and CDR2 YSYEKL. V was clipped by 4 bases and J by 3 bases; unmatched bases: 4.

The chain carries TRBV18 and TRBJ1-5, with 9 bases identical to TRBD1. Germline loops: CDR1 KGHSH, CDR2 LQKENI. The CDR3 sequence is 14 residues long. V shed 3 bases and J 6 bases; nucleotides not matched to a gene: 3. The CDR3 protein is CASSPTGGRQPQHF. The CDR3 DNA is TGTGCCAGCTCACCTACAGGGGGCCGTCAGCCCCAGCATTTT.

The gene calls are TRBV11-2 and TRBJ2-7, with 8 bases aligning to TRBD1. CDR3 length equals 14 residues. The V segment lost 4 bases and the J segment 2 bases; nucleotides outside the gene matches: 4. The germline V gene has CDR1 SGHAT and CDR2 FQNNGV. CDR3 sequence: CASSWDRLAYEQYF. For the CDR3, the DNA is TGTGCCAGCAGCTGGGACAGGTTAGCCTACGAGCAGTACTTC.

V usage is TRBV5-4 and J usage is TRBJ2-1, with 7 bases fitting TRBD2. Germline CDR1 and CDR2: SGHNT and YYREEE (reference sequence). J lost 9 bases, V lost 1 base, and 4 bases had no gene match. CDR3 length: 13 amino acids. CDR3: CASSLWEGGEQFF. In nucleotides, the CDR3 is TGTGCCAGCAGCTTGTGGGAGGGTGGTGAGCAGTTCTTC.

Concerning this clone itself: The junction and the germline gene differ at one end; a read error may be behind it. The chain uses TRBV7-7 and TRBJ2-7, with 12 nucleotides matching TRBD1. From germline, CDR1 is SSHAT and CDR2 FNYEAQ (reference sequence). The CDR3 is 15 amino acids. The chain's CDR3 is CASSPGTGGPFEQYF. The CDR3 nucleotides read TGTGCTAGCAGCCCCGGGACAGGGGGCCCCTTCGAGCAGTACTTC.

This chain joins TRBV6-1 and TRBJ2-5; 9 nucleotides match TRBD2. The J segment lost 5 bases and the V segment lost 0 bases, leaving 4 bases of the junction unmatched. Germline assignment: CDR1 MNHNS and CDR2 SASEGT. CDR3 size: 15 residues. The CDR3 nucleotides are TGTGCCAGCAGTGAAGCGCGGGGGGGGATTGAGACCCAGTACTTC. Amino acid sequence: CASSEARGGIETQYF.